The 4 T cell receptor beta chains below were found in one sample sequenced in a study of blood T cell repertoires in COVID-19. Sequencing used immunoSEQ multiplex PCR; TCRdb keeps in-frame clones, though not all of them. The sample lists about 140,000 clones; approximately 87% were seen once. Sequencing was performed on peripheral blood. The receptors here all came from a woman aged 40 to 50 with acute or convalescent COVID-19.

The chain links TRBV7-8 to TRBJ2-7; TRBD2 aligns across 9 bases. The CDR3 runs 16 residues. J gave up 3 bases and V 3 bases, and 9 bases lay outside the gene matches. Germline V gene sequence: CDR1 SGHVS, CDR2 FQNEAQ. The CDR3 nucleotides read TGTGCCAGCAGCTTCCTGGCGGGGGGGCCTGTCTACGAGCAGTACTTC. Translation: CASSFLAGGPVYEQYF.

The chain has TRBV7-3 and TRBJ2-7; possibly TRBD1 for D (6 bases). This CDR3 is 13 amino acids long. Germline V gene lookup returns CDR1 SGHTA and CDR2 FQGTGA. The ends were cut back, 5 bases at V and 3 bases at J, with 11 bases in the middle. The DNA for the CDR3 is TGTGCCAGCAGCATTTACAGGGACTACGAGCAGTACTTC. Translated, it gives CASSIYRDYEQYF.

This clone turned up a few times. The chain combines TRBV5-6 with TRBJ1-3; 10 bases line up with TRBD1. After removal of 0 bases from V and 0 bases from J, the junction contained 6 bases not matched to a gene. Germline assignment: CDR1 SGHDT and CDR2 YYEEEE. This CDR3 has 18 residues. CDR3: CASSLAGTGAFSGNTIYF. The CDR3 DNA sequence: TGTGCCAGCAGCTTGGCCGGGACAGGGGCCTTCTCTGGAAACACCATATATTTT.

This chain uses TRBV7-9 with TRBJ1-4, with 9 bases aligning to TRBD1. Germline CDR1 is SEHNR and CDR2 is FQNEAQ (reference sequence). The CDR3 extends over 16 amino acids. With 5 bases clipped from V and 7 bases from J, the junction kept 11 bases outside the gene matches. As DNA, the CDR3 is TGTGCCAGCAGCCCAGGGGTCGGGACAGGGCGTGAAAAACTGTTTTTT. It translates to CASSPGVGTGREKLFF.